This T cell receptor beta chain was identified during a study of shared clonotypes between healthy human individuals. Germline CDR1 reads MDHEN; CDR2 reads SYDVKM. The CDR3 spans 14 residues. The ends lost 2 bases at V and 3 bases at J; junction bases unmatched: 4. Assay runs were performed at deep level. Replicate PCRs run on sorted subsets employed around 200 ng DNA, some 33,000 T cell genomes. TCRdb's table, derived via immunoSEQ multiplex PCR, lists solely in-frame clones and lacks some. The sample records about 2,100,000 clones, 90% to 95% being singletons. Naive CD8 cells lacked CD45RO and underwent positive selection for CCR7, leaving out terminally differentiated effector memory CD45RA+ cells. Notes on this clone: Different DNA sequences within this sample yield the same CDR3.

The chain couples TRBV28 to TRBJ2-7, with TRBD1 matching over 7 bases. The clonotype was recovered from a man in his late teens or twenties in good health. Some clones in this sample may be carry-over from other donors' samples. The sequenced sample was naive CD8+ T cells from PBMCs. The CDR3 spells CASSLGAGGYEQYF. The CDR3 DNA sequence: TGTGCCAGCAGTTTAGGGGCAGGGGGCTACGAGCAGTACTTC. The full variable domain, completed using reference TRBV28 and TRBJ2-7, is DVKVTQSSRYLVKRTGEKVFLECVQDMDHENMFWYRQDPGLGLRLIYFSYDVKMKEKGDIPEGYSVSREKKERFSLILESASTNQTSMYLCASSLGAGGYEQYFGPGTRLTVT.